These 20 T cell receptor beta chains originate from one sample sequenced in a study of response to subunit inactivated influenza vaccine. In TCRdb, the RT-PCR reads were re-called with MiXCR into one record per CDR3 protein. The table shows hundreds of thousands of distinct CDR3 sequences, with about 10% occurring only once. This sample was also put to use in a study of T cells expressing NK-cell markers. According to that study: UMI-tagged 5'RACE template switching yielded the TCR beta cDNA.

Sequencing used PBMCs from blood, obtained on the day of vaccination. These receptors all come from a man aged 50-59 years who received an inactivated influenza vaccine.

This clonotype has only a few counts. This chain joins TRBV28 and TRBJ2-7; 7 positions match TRBD2. V was clipped by 4 bases and J by 2 bases; unmatched bases: 5. This CDR3 comprises 14 residues. Germline V gene data show CDR1 as MDHEN and CDR2 as SYDVKM. Here the CDR3 DNA reads TGTGCCAGCAGTTCCGGGACTACCCCCTACGAGCAGTACTTC. It specifies CASSSGTTPYEQYF.

This clonotype was seen a handful of times. The chain combines TRBV7-2 with TRBJ1-2, with 9 bases identical to TRBD1. Germline CDR1 SGHTA, CDR2 FQGNSA. CDR3 size: 13 residues. V dropped 3 bases and J dropped 6; count of bases not matched to a gene: 2. This CDR3 reads CASSFRTGDGYTF. For the CDR3, the DNA is TGTGCCAGCAGCTTTAGGACAGGGGATGGCTACACCTTC.

V is TRBV4-3 and J is TRBJ1-5; D is unresolved. V shed 1 base and J shed 6 bases, with 7 bases lying between them. The CDR3 consists of 13 residues. CDR1 is LGHNA and CDR2 is YSLEER in the germline V gene. CDR3 region: CASSQVKGQPQHF. In DNA, the CDR3 is TGCGCCAGCAGCCAAGTTAAGGGTCAGCCCCAGCATTTT.

In this sample, this clonotype turned up a few times. This sequence joins TRBV20-1 and TRBJ2-7, with D maybe TRBD2 (6 bases). This CDR3 is built from 13 residues. Between the trimmed V and J ends, which lost 6 bases and 0 bases, there was a span of 12 bases. Germline V gene sequence: CDR1 DFQATT, CDR2 SNEGSKA (reference sequence). The CDR3 protein is CSANDGSSYEQYF. Here the CDR3 DNA reads TGCAGTGCAAATGACGGGAGCTCCTACGAGCAGTACTTC.

J is TRBJ2-3 and V is TRBV30, with D perhaps assigned TRBD1 or TRBD2 (5 bases each). V lost 4 bases, J lost 2 bases, and 10 bases lay in between. The CDR3 runs 13 residues. From germline, CDR1 is GTSNPN and CDR2 SVGIG (reference sequence). The CDR3 reads CAWIWGNTDTQYF. The CDR3 DNA sequence: TGTGCCTGGATCTGGGGGAACACAGATACGCAGTATTTT.

This clonotype came up a few times. This chain links TRBV5-1 with TRBJ2-3; 10 nucleotides match TRBD2. V dropped 4 bases and J dropped 0; count of bases not matched to a gene: 8. Germline V lookup: CDR1 SGHRS, CDR2 YFSETQ. The length of the CDR3 is 17 residues. The CDR3 DNA sequence: TGCGCCAGCAGCCAAATAGCGGGGGGCAGTAGCACAGATACGCAGTATTTT. It is translated as CASSQIAGGSSTDTQYF.

This clonotype was seen a handful of times. This chain connects TRBV20-1 to TRBJ2-1, with D unresolved. With 6 bases removed from V and 10 bases from J, the gap between germline ends came to 13 bases. The germline V gene has CDR1 DFQATT and CDR2 SNEGSKA (reference sequence). The CDR3 has 11 residues. CDR3 amino acids: CSAIWDLEQFF. CDR3 bases: TGCAGTGCAATTTGGGATTTGGAGCAGTTCTTC.

This clonotype has at least ten counts. The V gene is TRBV6-6, the J gene TRBJ2-7; the match to TRBD1 covers 7 bases. The CDR3 consists of 13 residues. Germline CDR1 and CDR2: MNHNY and SVGAGI (reference sequence). The junction had 2 bases not matched to a gene; V was cut back by 2 bases and J by 4 bases. The CDR3 DNA is TGTGCCAGCAGTTACCGGGACAGATACGAGCAGTACTTC. Its protein is CASSYRDRYEQYF.

The gene calls are TRBV7-2 and TRBJ2-5, with 8 positions matching TRBD2. The trim removed 5 bases at V and 5 bases at J, leaving 7 bases unmatched. The CDR3 has 14 amino acids. CDR1 is SGHTA, CDR2 FQGNSA, per germline. CDR3 bases: TGTGCCAGCAGCGCCCCCCCGGGGGGGGAGACCCAGTACTTC. Protein product: CASSAPPGGETQYF.

The chain employs TRBV12-3 or TRBV12-4 and TRBJ1-4; 7 positions agree with TRBD1. The CDR3 contains 15 residues. Trimming cost V 5 bases and J 3 bases; bases outside gene matches: 6. The CDR3 loop reads CASSETGTANEKLFF. The CDR3 DNA is TGTGCCAGCAGTGAGACAGGGACAGCTAATGAAAAACTGTTTTTT.

The genes are TRBV4-2 and TRBJ2-2, with D unresolved. Germline lookup yields CDR1 LGHNA and CDR2 YNFKEQ. Trimming removed 0 bases at V and 6 bases at J, with 11 bases between. The CDR3 length is 15 residues. The CDR3 sequence is CASSQDTGIPGELFF. The CDR3 DNA sequence: TGTGCCAGCAGCCAAGATACGGGCATTCCCGGGGAGCTGTTTTTT.

This clonotype was counted at least ten times. The chain employs TRBV11-2 and TRBJ2-5; 12 bases match TRBD2. V shed 5 bases and J 5 bases; nucleotides not matched to a gene: 6. The CDR3 loop spans 15 amino acids. The germline gives CDR1 SGHAT, CDR2 FQNNGV. CDR3 nucleotides: TGTGCCAGCAGCCTACTAGCGGGGGGCAGGGAGACCCAGTACTTC. As protein: CASSLLAGGRETQYF.

This clonotype turned up a few times. The chain couples TRBV4-2 to TRBJ2-7; 8 bases are shared with TRBD2. V lost 1 base to trimming and J lost 5 bases; unmatched junction nucleotides: 4. This CDR3 comprises 14 residues. Germline CDR1 is LGHNA and CDR2 is YNFKEQ. The CDR3 nucleotides are TGTGCCAGCAGCCAAGCTGCGGGGGGCCACGAGCAGTACTTC. Translating it yields CASSQAAGGHEQYF.

This clonotype was detected ten times or more. For the CDR3, the DNA is TGTGCCAGCAGCCGGGACACACAAAATGAAAAACTGTTTTTT. Protein: CASSRDTQNEKLFF. The chain recombines TRBV7-9 with TRBJ1-4; maybe TRBD1 (6 bases). The CDR3 contains 14 residues. The ends were cut back, 5 bases at V and 5 bases at J, with 12 bases in the middle. Looked up from germline, CDR1 is SEHNR and CDR2 is FQNEAQ (reference sequence).

This clonotype came up a few times. This chain's CDR3 is CASSLLQDRQFF. The CDR3 DNA reads TGTGCCAGCAGTTTATTGCAGGACCGTCAGTTCTTC. This rearrangement joins TRBV12-3 or TRBV12-4 to TRBJ2-1; D is ambiguous. Trimming shortened V by 2 bases and J by 13 bases, and 12 bases separated the two germline ends. The CDR3 is 12 amino acids.

There are many counts of this clonotype. V usage is TRBV4-3 and J usage is TRBJ2-1, with 11 nucleotides matching TRBD2. The trim removed 2 bases at V and 4 bases at J, leaving 4 bases unmatched. CDR3 length: 16 residues. The germline CDR1 and CDR2 sequences are LGHNA and YSLEER. In DNA, the CDR3 is TGCGCCAGCAGCCAATTAGCGGGGGGGCCTTACAATGAGCAGTTCTTC. Translating gives CASSQLAGGPYNEQFF.

This clonotype occurred a few times. The gene calls are TRBV20-1 and TRBJ2-5; D is perhaps TRBD1 (5 bases). The CDR3 contains 13 residues. Between the trimmed V and J ends, which lost 0 bases and 3 bases, there was a span of 8 bases. The germline gives CDR1 DFQATT, CDR2 SNEGSKA (reference sequence). The CDR3 region is CSAREGREETQYF. The CDR3 coding sequence is TGCAGTGCTAGAGAGGGCAGGGAAGAGACCCAGTACTTC.

This clonotype has a handful of counts. The genes are TRBV4-1 and TRBJ2-3; 11 nucleotides align to TRBD2. V shed 1 base, J shed 5 bases, and the junction held 2 bases outside the gene matches. This CDR3 region has 15 residues. CDR1 and CDR2 (germline): MGHRA, YSYEKL. This CDR3 reads CASSQVSGRGDTQYF. DNA of the CDR3: TGCGCCAGCAGCCAAGTTAGCGGGAGGGGAGATACGCAGTATTTT.

This clonotype occurred a few times. The rearrangement links TRBV28 to TRBJ2-6, with D perhaps being TRBD1 or TRBD2 (5 bases each). V was clipped by 6 bases and J by 2 bases, with 11 bases between them. The germline V gene has CDR1 MDHEN and CDR2 SYDVKM. This CDR3 spans 15 amino acids. The CDR3 loop reads CASSPGAAGANVLTF. CDR3 DNA: TGTGCCAGCAGCCCCGGGGCCGCTGGGGCCAACGTCCTGACTTTC.

Only a few counts were recorded for this clonotype. This chain connects TRBV20-1 to TRBJ2-3, with 8 bases identical to TRBD2. CDR1 and CDR2 (germline): DFQATT, SNEGSKA (reference sequence). The CDR3 covers 16 residues. The junction had 7 bases not matched to a gene; V was cut back by 2 bases and J by 0 bases. The CDR3 DNA reads as TGCAGTGCTAGACTAGCGGGTGTCGTTAGCACAGATACGCAGTATTTT. Protein product: CSARLAGVVSTDTQYF.